This T cell receptor beta chain was sequenced during a study of cytomegalovirus exposure and HLA in healthy donors. Study-wide points: The authors later found most CMV-associated TCR beta chains appeared HLA-restricted. In vitro experiments confirmed that three CMV-associated chains were specific for CMV antigens.

A word on this clone: Its specificity is not known.

With 60 Vbeta and 13 Jbeta primers, the PCR was carried out. Sequenced by immunoSEQ multiplex PCR; TCRdb stores in-frame clones only, minus some. The sample table includes roughly 84,000 clones. The sequence was obtained from a man in his fifties in good health and CMV-seronegative. The sample taken for sequencing was PBMCs.

The CDR3 DNA reads TGTGCCAGCAGTGAACAGGGGGGCTCTGGAAACACCATATATTTT. The encoded protein is CASSEQGGSGNTIYF. V gene TRBV2 combines with J gene TRBJ1-3; TRBD1 matches at 7 bases. The J segment lost 0 bases and the V segment lost 2 bases, leaving 1 base of the junction unmatched. The germline V gene encodes CDR1 SNHLY and CDR2 FYNNEI. The CDR3 is 15 residues long.